The next 14 T cell receptor beta chains were all read from a single sample in a study of cytomegalovirus exposure and HLA in healthy donors. Vbeta (60) and Jbeta (13) primers were used in the PCR. Assay used: immunoSEQ multiplex PCR; TCRdb lists only in-frame clones, some missing. The data contain 150,000 to 200,000 clones, over 60% of them singletons. The sample taken for sequencing was PBMCs. The receptors stem from a woman aged 25 to 39 in good health and CMV-seronegative.

This chain links TRBV28 with TRBJ1-3; 8 nucleotides align to TRBD1. The V gene end was trimmed by 6 bases and the J gene end by 4 bases; junction bases not matched to a gene: 2. The CDR3 runs to 13 residues. Germline values: CDR1 MDHEN, CDR2 SYDVKM. The CDR3 loop is CASRGQAGNTIYF. The DNA of the CDR3 is TGTGCCAGCAGGGGACAGGCCGGAAACACCATATATTTT.

V and J are TRBV4-2 and TRBJ2-7; TRBD2 might be the D (5 bases). There are 15 residues in the CDR3. Trimming left V 5 bases short and J 2 bases short, with 16 bases between. From germline, CDR1 is LGHNA and CDR2 YNFKEQ. The CDR3 reads CASSEAIGSAYEQYF. The CDR3 nucleotides are TGTGCCAGCAGCGAAGCTATTGGGAGCGCCTACGAGCAGTACTTC.

This sequence joins TRBV7-6 and TRBJ2-5; 9 positions match TRBD1. This CDR3 has 14 residues. V was pared by 4 bases and J by 5 bases, with 5 bases of the junction left unmatched. CDR1 and CDR2 from the germline V gene are SGHVS and FNYEAQ. CDR3 coding DNA: TGTGCCAGCAGCTCGGGACAGGGAATGGAGACCCAGTACTTC. Encoded protein: CASSSGQGMETQYF.

V and J are TRBV19 and TRBJ2-2; D perhaps matches TRBD2 (6 bases). Germline V CDR1 and CDR2: LNHDA, SQIVND (reference sequence). This CDR3 has 12 amino acids. Trimming shortened V by 7 bases and J by 7 bases, and 10 bases separated the two germline ends. The CDR3, as DNA: TGTGCCAGTAACCTGGGGGGCGGGGAGCTGTTTTTT. Protein product: CASNLGGGELFF.

DNA of the CDR3: TGTGCCAGCAGTTCTAGCGGGAGGGCCTCTGAGCAGTTCTTC. Translated: CASSSSGRASEQFF. The chain uses TRBV27 and TRBJ2-1; 12 nucleotides agree with TRBD2. CDR3 length: 14 residues. Germline V gene lookup returns CDR1 MNHEY and CDR2 SMNVEV (reference sequence). V lost 4 bases, J lost 9 bases, and 4 bases stayed unmatched.

Here the CDR3 reads CASIPRGANEQFF. CDR3 coding DNA: TGTGCCAGCATACCCCGGGGGGCGAATGAGCAGTTCTTC. The chain uses TRBV28 and TRBJ2-1, with D maybe TRBD2 (7 bases). The CDR3 covers 13 residues. Trimming shortened V by 7 bases and J by 7 bases, and 14 bases separated the two germline ends. Looked up from germline, CDR1 is MDHEN and CDR2 is SYDVKM.

The chain employs TRBV7-9 and TRBJ1-4; no clear D. Germline V gene data show CDR1 as SEHNR and CDR2 as FQNEAQ (reference sequence). The V gene lost 8 bases and the J gene lost 0 bases, with 19 bases spanning the gap. This CDR3 contains 17 residues. The CDR3 nucleotides are TGTGCCAGCTCCATAGTTCCCCGGGTGTCAACTAATGAAAAACTGTTTTTT. Residues: CASSIVPRVSTNEKLFF. The full variable domain, completed using reference TRBV7-9 and TRBJ1-4, is DTGVSQNPRHKITKRGQNVTFRCDPISEHNRLYWYRQTLGQGPEFLTYFQNEAQLEKSRLLSDRFSAERPKGSFSTLEIQRTEQGDSAMYLCASSIVPRVSTNEKLFFGSGTQLSVL.

This clone showed up just a few times. The V gene is TRBV10-3, the J gene TRBJ2-7; possibly TRBD2 for D (6 bases). The germline V and J ends were trimmed by 10 bases and 6 bases, with 19 bases remaining between them. The CDR3 is 13 amino acids. The germline V gene encodes CDR1 ENHRY and CDR2 SYGVKD. The CDR3 region has the DNA TGTGCCACCGCGCCGGAGGGAACAGGCGAGCAGTACTTC. This codes for CATAPEGTGEQYF.

V and J are TRBV10-2 and TRBJ2-1; D perhaps matches TRBD1 (6 bases). The CDR3 is 16 residues long. Trimming pared 3 bases from V and 6 bases from J, leaving 18 bases between. Germline V gene data show CDR1 as WSHSY and CDR2 as SAAADI. The CDR3 nucleotides read TGCGCCAGCAGTGAACAGGGTATTGTCCGAGGCAATGAGCAGTTCTTC. This sequence encodes CASSEQGIVRGNEQFF.

This chain joins TRBV5-6 and TRBJ2-3, with D tentatively TRBD2 (5 bases). Trimming shortened V by 4 bases and J by 2 bases, and 8 bases separated the two germline ends. The CDR3 is 13 amino acids. Germline loops: CDR1 SGHDT, CDR2 YYEEEE. The DNA of the CDR3 is TGTGCCAGCAGCCCGGACTCCACAGATACGCAGTATTTT. Translation gives CASSPDSTDTQYF. Drawing the rest from reference TRBV5-6 and TRBJ2-3, the complete variable domain is DAGVTQSPTHLIKTRGQQVTLRCSPKSGHDTVSWYQQALGQGPQFIFQYYEEEERQRGNFPDRFSGHQFPNYSSELNVNALLLGDSALYLCASSPDSTDTQYFGPGTRLTVL.

This clone was observed a handful of times. The J gene is TRBJ1-5, the V gene TRBV7-2, with 9 bases fitting TRBD1. The germline gives CDR1 SGHTA, CDR2 FQGNSA. The CDR3 has 14 residues. V was pared by 5 bases and J by 8 bases, with 7 bases of the junction left unmatched. CDR3 nucleotides: TGTGCCAGCAGCGAACAGGGGGCGCAGGAGCCCCAGCATTTT. This codes for CASSEQGAQEPQHF.

This clone was counted only a few times. This CDR3 reads CASSTNRGSDQPQHF. CDR3 coding DNA: TGTGCCAGCAGTACAAACAGGGGGTCGGATCAGCCCCAGCATTTT. The chain joins TRBV7-8 to TRBJ1-5, with 8 nucleotides matching TRBD1. V was pared by 6 bases and J by 5 bases, with 9 bases of the junction left unmatched. CDR1 and CDR2 from the germline V gene are SGHVS and FQNEAQ. The CDR3 covers 15 residues.

The genes are TRBV5-6 and TRBJ2-7; D remains ambiguous. Germline values: CDR1 SGHDT, CDR2 YYEEEE. The CDR3 is 11 residues long. Trimming pared 4 bases from V and 5 bases from J, leaving 7 bases between. CDR3 region: CASSRTHEQYF. For the CDR3, the DNA is TGTGCCAGCAGCCGCACACACGAGCAGTACTTC.

This chain uses TRBV7-9 with TRBJ2-7; D is unclear. Germline CDR1 SEHNR, CDR2 FQNEAQ (reference sequence). The length of the CDR3 is 12 residues. The V and J ends lost 5 bases and 5 bases respectively, with 10 bases between them. CDR3 sequence: CASSLTEDEQYF. The CDR3 nucleotides read TGTGCCAGCAGCCTCACCGAGGACGAGCAGTACTTC.